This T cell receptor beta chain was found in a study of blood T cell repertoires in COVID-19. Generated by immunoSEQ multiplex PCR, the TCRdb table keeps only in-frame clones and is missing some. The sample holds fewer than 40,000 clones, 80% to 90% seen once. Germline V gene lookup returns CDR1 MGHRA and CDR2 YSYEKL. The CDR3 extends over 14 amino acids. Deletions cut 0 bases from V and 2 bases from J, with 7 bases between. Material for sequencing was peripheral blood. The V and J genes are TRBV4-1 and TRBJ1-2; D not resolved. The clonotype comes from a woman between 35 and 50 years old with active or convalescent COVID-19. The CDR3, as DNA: TGCGCCAGCAGCCAAGATCCGGGGAACTATGGCTACACCTTC. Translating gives CASSQDPGNYGYTF.